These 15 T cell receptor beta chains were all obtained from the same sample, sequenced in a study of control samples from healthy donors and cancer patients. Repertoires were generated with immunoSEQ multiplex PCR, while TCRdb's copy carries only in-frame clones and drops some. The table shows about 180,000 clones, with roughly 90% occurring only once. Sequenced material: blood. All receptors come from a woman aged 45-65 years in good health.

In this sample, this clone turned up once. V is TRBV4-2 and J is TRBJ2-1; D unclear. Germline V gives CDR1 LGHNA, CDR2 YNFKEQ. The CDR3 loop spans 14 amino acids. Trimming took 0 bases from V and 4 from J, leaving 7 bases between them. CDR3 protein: CASSQDRLYNEQFF. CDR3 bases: TGTGCCAGCAGCCAAGATCGGCTGTACAATGAGCAGTTCTTC.

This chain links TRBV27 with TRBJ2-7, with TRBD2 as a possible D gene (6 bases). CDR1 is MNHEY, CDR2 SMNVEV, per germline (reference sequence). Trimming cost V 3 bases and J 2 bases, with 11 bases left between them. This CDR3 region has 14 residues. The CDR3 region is CASSLLSGTYEQYF. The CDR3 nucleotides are TGTGCCAGCAGTTTGCTTAGCGGTACCTACGAGCAGTACTTC.

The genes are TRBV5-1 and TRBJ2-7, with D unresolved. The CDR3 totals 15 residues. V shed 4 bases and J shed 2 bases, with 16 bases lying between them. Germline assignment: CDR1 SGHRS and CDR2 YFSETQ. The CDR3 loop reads CASSTGATVTYEQYF. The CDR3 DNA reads TGCGCCAGCAGCACGGGCGCGACCGTCACCTACGAGCAGTACTTC.

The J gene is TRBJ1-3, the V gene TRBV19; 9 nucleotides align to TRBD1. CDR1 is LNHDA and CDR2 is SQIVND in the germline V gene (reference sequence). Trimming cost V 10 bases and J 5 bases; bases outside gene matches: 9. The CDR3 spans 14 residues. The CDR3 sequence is CATRRQGDRNTIYF. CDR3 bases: TGTGCCACCCGACGACAGGGGGACCGAAACACCATATATTTT.

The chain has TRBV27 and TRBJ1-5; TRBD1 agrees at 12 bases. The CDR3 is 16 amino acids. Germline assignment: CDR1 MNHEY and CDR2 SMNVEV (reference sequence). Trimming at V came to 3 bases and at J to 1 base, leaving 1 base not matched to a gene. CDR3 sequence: CASSFGTGGSNQPQHF. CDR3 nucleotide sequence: TGTGCCAGCAGTTTCGGGACAGGGGGCAGCAATCAGCCCCAGCATTTT.

This CDR3 is CASRNKNTEAFF. In DNA form, the CDR3 reads TGTGCCAGCAGAAACAAGAACACTGAAGCTTTCTTT. This chain joins TRBV9 and TRBJ1-1; D gene ambiguous. Germline V gene data show CDR1 as SGDLS and CDR2 as YYNGEE. V lost 5 bases, J lost 1 base, and 6 bases lay in between. This CDR3 has 12 residues.

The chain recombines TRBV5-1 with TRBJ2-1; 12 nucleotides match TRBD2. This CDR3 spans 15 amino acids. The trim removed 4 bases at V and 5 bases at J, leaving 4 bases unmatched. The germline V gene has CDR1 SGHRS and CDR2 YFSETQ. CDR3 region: CASSLRLAGDNEQFF. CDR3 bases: TGCGCCAGCAGCCTAAGACTAGCGGGAGACAATGAGCAGTTCTTC.

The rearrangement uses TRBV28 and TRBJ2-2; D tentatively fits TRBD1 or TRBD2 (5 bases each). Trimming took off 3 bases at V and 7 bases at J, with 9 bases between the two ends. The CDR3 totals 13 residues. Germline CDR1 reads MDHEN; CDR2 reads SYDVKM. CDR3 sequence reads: CASSLPGRGELFF. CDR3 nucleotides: TGTGCCAGCAGTTTGCCGGGACGCGGGGAGCTGTTTTTT.

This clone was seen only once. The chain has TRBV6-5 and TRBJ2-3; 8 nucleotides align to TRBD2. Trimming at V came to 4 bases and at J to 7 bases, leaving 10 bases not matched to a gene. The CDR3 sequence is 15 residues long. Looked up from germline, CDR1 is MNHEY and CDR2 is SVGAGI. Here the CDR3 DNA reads TGTGCCAGCAGTTTGAGCGGGAGTAGGGATAATACGCAGTATTTT. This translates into CASSLSGSRDNTQYF.

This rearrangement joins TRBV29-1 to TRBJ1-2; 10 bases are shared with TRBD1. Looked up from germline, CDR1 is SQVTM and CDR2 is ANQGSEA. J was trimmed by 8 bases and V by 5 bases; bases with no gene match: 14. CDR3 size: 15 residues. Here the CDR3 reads CSVLTGGSSQSGYTF. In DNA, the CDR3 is TGCAGCGTTCTGACAGGGGGCTCGTCTCAATCCGGCTACACCTTC.

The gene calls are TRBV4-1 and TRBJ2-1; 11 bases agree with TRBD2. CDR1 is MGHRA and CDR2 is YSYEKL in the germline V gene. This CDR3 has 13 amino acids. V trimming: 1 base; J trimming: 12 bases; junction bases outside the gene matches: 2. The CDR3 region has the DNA TGCGCCAGCAGCCAAGGACTAGCGGGAACGCAGTTCTTC. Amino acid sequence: CASSQGLAGTQFF.

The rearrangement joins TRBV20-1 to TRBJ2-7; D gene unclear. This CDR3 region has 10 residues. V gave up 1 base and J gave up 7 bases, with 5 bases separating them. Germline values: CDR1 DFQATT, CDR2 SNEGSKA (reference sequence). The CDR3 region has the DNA TGCAGTGCTAGAGCCGGGGAGCAGTACTTC. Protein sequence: CSARAGEQYF.

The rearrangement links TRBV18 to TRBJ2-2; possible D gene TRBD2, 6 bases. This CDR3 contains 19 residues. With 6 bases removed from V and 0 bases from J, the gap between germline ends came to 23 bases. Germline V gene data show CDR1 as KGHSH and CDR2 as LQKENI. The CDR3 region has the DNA TGTGCCAGCTCCTACTCCGGGGCCGGGGGAAACTCGAACACCGGGGAGCTGTTTTTT. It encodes CASSYSGAGGNSNTGELFF.

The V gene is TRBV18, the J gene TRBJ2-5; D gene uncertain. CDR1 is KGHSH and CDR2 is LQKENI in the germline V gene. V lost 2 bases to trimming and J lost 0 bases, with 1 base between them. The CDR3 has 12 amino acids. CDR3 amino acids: CASSPDQETQYF. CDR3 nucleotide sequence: TGTGCCAGCTCACCAGACCAAGAGACCCAGTACTTC.

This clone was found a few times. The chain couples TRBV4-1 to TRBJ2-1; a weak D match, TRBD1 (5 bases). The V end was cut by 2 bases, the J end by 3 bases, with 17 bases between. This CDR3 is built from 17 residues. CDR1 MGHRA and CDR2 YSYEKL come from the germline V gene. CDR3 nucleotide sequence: TGCGCCAGCAGCCAAATCGATGTTGGCAGGGTCTACAATGAGCAGTTCTTC. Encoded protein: CASSQIDVGRVYNEQFF.